The rows below give T cell receptor beta chains drawn from one sample of a study of shared clonotypes between healthy human individuals. The method was immunoSEQ multiplex PCR; TCRdb's version includes in-frame clones alone and lacks a portion of them. The table records about a million clones, around three quarters of them present only once. The source material was memory CD4+ T cells sorted from blood. Every receptor here comes from a young man in good health. Each CDR3 is given with its conserved first and last residue. Fields, in order: clone size, CDR3 length, D gene, V gene, J gene, CDR3 protein, CDR3 DNA. A D gene is named only where the DNA matches it firmly. Clone size appears in some rows only: once, few, many, or a class for an expanded clone.

size: once
length: 17
D: -
V: TRBV5-4
J: TRBJ2-5
CDR3: CASSPRFGGRSQETQYF
DNA: TGTGCCAGCAGCCCGAGGTTCGGGGGACGGAGTCAAGAGACCCAGTACTTC

size: -
length: 14
D: TRBD2
V: TRBV29-1
J: TRBJ2-1
CDR3: CSVAHFSGSNEQFF
DNA: TGCAGCGTTGCCCATTTTAGCGGGAGTAATGAGCAGTTCTTC

size: -
length: 14
D: -
V: TRBV5-1
J: TRBJ1-2
CDR3: CASSPSIQTDGYTF
DNA: TGCGCCAGCAGCCCCTCAATTCAGACGGATGGCTACACCTTC

size: once
length: 15
D: -
V: TRBV27
J: TRBJ2-4
CDR3: CASSPLPALEGIQYF
DNA: TGTGCCAGCAGTCCCCTCCCCGCGCTAGAGGGCATTCAGTACTTC

size: -
length: 11
D: -
V: TRBV28
J: TRBJ2-1
CDR3: CASGIPERQFF
DNA: TGTGCCAGCGGAATCCCCGAGCGGCAGTTCTTC

size: -
length: 15
D: TRBD2
V: TRBV15
J: TRBJ2-1
CDR3: CATSRVRAGDNEQFF
DNA: TGTGCCACCAGCAGAGTTCGAGCGGGGGACAATGAGCAGTTCTTC

size: few
length: 14
D: TRBD1
V: TRBV2
J: TRBJ1-2
CDR3: CASSLGQGNYGYTF
DNA: TGTGCCAGCAGTCTCGGACAGGGGAACTATGGCTACACCTTC

size: -
length: 14
D: -
V: TRBV5-1
J: TRBJ2-7
CDR3: CASSLAVSAYEQYF
DNA: TGCGCCAGCAGCTTGGCCGTCTCAGCCTACGAGCAGTACTTC

size: -
length: 16
D: -
V: TRBV28
J: TRBJ1-4
CDR3: CASTLGEVRTNEKLFF
DNA: TGTGCCAGCACCTTGGGGGAAGTTCGTACTAATGAAAAACTGTTTTTT

size: -
length: 15
D: -
V: TRBV28
J: TRBJ1-5
CDR3: CASMRGDRVNQPQHF
DNA: TGTGCCAGCATGCGGGGGGACCGGGTCAATCAGCCCCAGCATTTT

size: -
length: 15
D: -
V: TRBV28
J: TRBJ1-3
CDR3: CASSLSPKPGNTIYF
DNA: TGTGCCAGCAGTTTATCACCAAAACCTGGAAACACCATATATTTT

size: -
length: 15
D: -
V: TRBV5-6
J: TRBJ2-5
CDR3: CASSLDNVRGETQYF
DNA: TGTGCCAGCAGCCTGGACAATGTGCGCGGGGAGACCCAGTACTTC

size: -
length: 14
D: TRBD2
V: TRBV5-6
J: TRBJ2-7
CDR3: CASSLPSGRNEQYF
DNA: TGTGCCAGCAGCTTGCCTAGCGGGAGGAACGAGCAGTACTTC

size: -
length: 15
D: TRBD2
V: TRBV25-1
J: TRBJ2-4
CDR3: CASSRQAGGKNIQYF
DNA: TGTGCCAGCAGCCGCCAAGCGGGGGGGAAAAACATTCAGTACTTC

size: -
length: 15
D: TRBD1
V: TRBV6-1
J: TRBJ2-3
CDR3: CASRARTGGADTQYF
DNA: TGTGCCAGCAGGGCAAGGACAGGGGGCGCAGATACGCAGTATTTT

size: -
length: 15
D: TRBD2
V: TRBV5-1
J: TRBJ2-7
CDR3: CASSLALAGTYEQYF
DNA: TGCGCCAGCAGCTTGGCCCTAGCGGGGACCTACGAGCAGTACTTC

size: -
length: 18
D: TRBD1
V: TRBV4-3
J: TRBJ1-2
CDR3: CASSQQLAGTGTNYGYTF
DNA: TGCGCCAGCAGCCAACAACTGGCCGGGACAGGGACCAACTATGGCTACACCTTC

size: -
length: 16
D: -
V: TRBV30
J: TRBJ1-6
CDR3: CAWSVLVYSYNSPLHF
DNA: TGTGCCTGGAGTGTATTGGTTTACTCCTATAATTCACCCCTCCACTTT

size: -
length: 15
D: -
V: TRBV27
J: TRBJ2-4
CDR3: CASSPQELAKNIQYF
DNA: TGTGCCAGCAGCCCACAGGAACTAGCCAAAAACATTCAGTACTTC

size: -
length: 15
D: -
V: TRBV28
J: TRBJ2-2
CDR3: CASSPGSQGAGELFF
DNA: TGTGCCAGCAGCCCCGGGTCCCAGGGCGCCGGGGAGCTGTTTTTT

size: -
length: 14
D: -
V: TRBV19
J: TRBJ2-2
CDR3: CASSTRENTGELFF
DNA: TGTGCCAGTAGTACGCGGGAGAACACCGGGGAGCTGTTTTTT

size: -
length: 13
D: -
V: TRBV11-2
J: TRBJ1-5
CDR3: CASSSQGNQPQHF
DNA: TGTGCCAGCAGCTCGCAGGGCAATCAGCCCCAGCATTTT

size: -
length: 12
D: -
V: TRBV12-2
J: TRBJ2-2
CDR3: CASRLDDGELFF
DNA: TGTGCAAGTCGCTTAGATGACGGGGAGCTGTTTTTT

size: -
length: 16
D: TRBD2
V: TRBV5-1
J: TRBJ2-3
CDR3: CASSTATSGVTDTQYF
DNA: TGCGCCAGCAGCACCGCGACTAGCGGGGTAACAGATACGCAGTATTTT

size: -
length: 12
D: -
V: TRBV2
J: TRBJ2-7
CDR3: CASRGPSYEQYF
DNA: TGTGCCAGCAGAGGGCCCTCCTACGAGCAGTACTTC

size: -
length: 17
D: -
V: TRBV4-1
J: TRBJ2-1
CDR3: CASSQVDLGLSYNEQFF
DNA: TGCGCCAGCAGCCAAGTAGATTTGGGGCTTTCCTACAATGAGCAGTTCTTC

size: -
length: 15
D: -
V: TRBV28
J: TRBJ1-2
CDR3: CASSSAGRVDYGYTF
DNA: TGTGCCAGCAGTTCTGCAGGGAGGGTGGACTATGGCTACACCTTC

size: once
length: 16
D: -
V: TRBV18
J: TRBJ1-3
CDR3: CASSPQQPSSGNTIYF
DNA: TGTGCCAGCTCACCACAACAGCCCTCCTCTGGAAACACCATATATTTT

size: -
length: 13
D: -
V: TRBV7-6
J: TRBJ1-1
CDR3: CASSIDSYTEAFF
DNA: TGTGCCAGCAGCATAGACAGTTACACTGAAGCTTTCTTT

size: -
length: 11
D: -
V: TRBV10-3
J: TRBJ2-1
CDR3: CAIGRGLEQFF
DNA: TGTGCCATCGGTCGGGGGCTGGAGCAGTTCTTC

size: -
length: 16
D: -
V: TRBV4-2
J: TRBJ2-1
CDR3: CASSQDRVGGLGEQFF
DNA: TGTGCCAGCAGCCAAGATCGAGTGGGGGGGCTCGGTGAGCAGTTCTTC

size: -
length: 15
D: -
V: TRBV18
J: TRBJ1-1
CDR3: CASSPGSRTNTEAFF
DNA: TGTGCCAGCTCACCTGGTAGTCGGACGAACACTGAAGCTTTCTTT

size: -
length: 14
D: TRBD1
V: TRBV10-3
J: TRBJ1-1
CDR3: CAISESGNRGEAFF
DNA: TGTGCCATCAGTGAGTCGGGCAACAGGGGGGAAGCTTTCTTT

size: -
length: 14
D: -
V: TRBV5-4
J: TRBJ2-1
CDR3: CASSSGDYYNEQFF
DNA: TGTGCCAGCAGCTCGGGAGACTACTACAATGAGCAGTTCTTC

size: -
length: 13
D: -
V: TRBV30
J: TRBJ1-5
CDR3: CAWKGDSNQLQHF
DNA: TGTGCCTGGAAGGGGGACTCCAATCAGCTCCAGCATTTT

size: -
length: 16
D: TRBD1
V: TRBV11-2
J: TRBJ1-1
CDR3: CASSLDLGTGGTEAFF
DNA: TGTGCCAGCAGCTTAGATCTAGGGACAGGGGGCACTGAAGCTTTCTTT

size: -
length: 15
D: TRBD2
V: TRBV6-6
J: TRBJ2-1
CDR3: CASSSGLAGGNEQFF
DNA: TGTGCCAGCAGTTCTGGACTAGCGGGTGGCAATGAGCAGTTCTTC

size: -
length: 14
D: -
V: TRBV7-2
J: TRBJ1-2
CDR3: CASSLYMLGDGYTF
DNA: TGTGCCAGCAGCTTATACATGTTAGGAGATGGCTACACCTTC

size: few
length: 15
D: TRBD1
V: TRBV15
J: TRBJ1-1
CDR3: CATSRVGEGAQVAFF
DNA: TGTGCCACCAGCAGAGTGGGGGAGGGGGCGCAGGTAGCTTTCTTT

size: -
length: 13
D: -
V: TRBV29-1
J: TRBJ2-1
CDR3: CSVEAQAHNEQFF
DNA: TGCAGCGTTGAAGCGCAGGCTCACAATGAGCAGTTCTTC